These 22 T cell receptor beta chains were all obtained from the same sample, sequenced in a study of Ad26.COV2.S vaccination and SARS-CoV-2 variants. Data came from immunoSEQ multiplex PCR; TCRdb stores just in-frame clones and leaves some out. The data contain a few hundred thousand clones, roughly 88% of them singletons. The sample's treatment: 15 to 20 received Ad26.COV2.S at low or high dose, single or two shots; several received placebo; per-sample allocation not given. Sample collection was performed on day 63 after the first vaccine or placebo injection. Sequencing was performed on peripheral blood, taken in a trial of Ad26.COV2.S vaccine versus placebo. Receptors originate from a person aged 18-60 years who received the Ad26.COV2.S COVID-19 vaccine or a placebo.

This clone showed up just a few times. This chain connects TRBV6-6 to TRBJ2-7, with D possibly matching TRBD1 (6 bases). The CDR3 is 13 residues long. V was pared by 2 bases and J by 3 bases, with 8 bases between. CDR1 MNHNY and CDR2 SVGAGI come from the germline V gene (reference sequence). In DNA, the CDR3 is TGTGCCAGCAGTTACCAGGGGTTCTACGAGCAGTACTTC. This sequence encodes CASSYQGFYEQYF.

The V and J genes are TRBV10-3 and TRBJ2-2; 12 nucleotides match TRBD2. The CDR3 has 19 residues. The V segment lost 2 bases and the J segment 3 bases; nucleotides outside the gene matches: 10. Germline V gene sequence: CDR1 ENHRY, CDR2 SYGVKD. CDR3 sequence: CAISERALAGGSDTGELFF. The CDR3 DNA follows: TGTGCCATCAGTGAGCGGGCGCTAGCGGGGGGGTCGGACACCGGGGAGCTGTTTTTT.

The chain has TRBV15 and TRBJ1-5; TRBD1 is a possible D gene (5 bases). The CDR3 is 17 residues long. Trimming removed 0 bases at V and 0 bases at J, with 12 bases between. In germline, CDR1 is LNHNV, CDR2 YYDKDF (reference sequence). The CDR3: CATSRDDRIYSNQPQHF. CDR3 nucleotides: TGTGCCACCAGCAGAGATGACAGAATCTATAGCAATCAGCCCCAGCATTTT. The complete variable domain, with remaining parts taken from reference TRBV15 and TRBJ1-5, reads DAMVIQNPRYQVTQFGKPVTLSCSQTLNHNVMYWYQQKSSQAPKLLFHYYDKDFNNEADTPDNFQSRRPNTSFCFLDIRSPGLGDTAMYLCATSRDDRIYSNQPQHFGDGTRLSIL.

In this sample, this clone turned up once. V gene TRBV6-6 combines with J gene TRBJ1-1, with D maybe TRBD1 (6 bases). V gave up 10 bases and J gave up 1 base, with 10 bases separating them. Germline CDR1 is MNHNY and CDR2 is SVGAGI (reference sequence). This CDR3 spans 12 amino acids. This chain's CDR3 is CATRGSNTEAFF. CDR3 DNA: TGTGCCACCAGGGGTTCGAACACTGAAGCTTTCTTT.

The chain uses TRBV15 and TRBJ2-2; TRBD2 aligns across 9 bases. CDR1 LNHNV and CDR2 YYDKDF come from the germline V gene (reference sequence). The CDR3 contains 16 residues. Trimming cost V 1 base and J 7 bases; bases outside gene matches: 7. DNA of the CDR3: TGTGCCACCAGCAGAGGTAGCGGGGGTAGTGGCGGGGAGCTGTTTTTT. It encodes CATSRGSGGSGGELFF.

The rearrangement joins TRBV4-3 to TRBJ2-3; D possibly corresponds to TRBD2 (5 bases). There are 15 residues in the CDR3. Trimming pared 0 bases from V and 5 bases from J, leaving 12 bases between. The germline gives CDR1 LGHNA, CDR2 YSLEER. The CDR3 sequence: CASSQDIVSGDTQYF. CDR3 in DNA: TGCGCCAGCAGCCAAGATATAGTAAGCGGAGATACGCAGTATTTT.

For this clone: A read error may produce the germline difference seen at one junction end. The chain is built from TRBV7-7 and TRBJ2-2, with 7 nucleotides matching TRBD1. Germline V gene sequence: CDR1 SSHAT, CDR2 FNYEAQ (reference sequence). The CDR3 loop spans 15 amino acids. CDR3 DNA: TGTGCTAGCAGCGCGAGGGGGCCGGGCACCGGGGAGCTGTTTTTT. Translating gives CASSARGPGTGELFF. The full variable domain, in which reference TRBV7-7 and TRBJ2-2 provide the parts outside the CDR3, is GAGVSQSPRYKVTKRGQDVTLRCDPISSHATLYWYQQALGQGPEFLTYFNYEAQPDKSGLPSDRFSAERPEGSISTLTIQRTEQRDSAMYRCASSARGPGTGELFFGEGSRLTVL.

J is TRBJ2-6 and V is TRBV4-3, with 7 positions matching TRBD1. This CDR3 has 15 amino acids. Germline CDR1 is LGHNA and CDR2 is YSLEER. J lost 0 bases, V lost 5 bases, and 1 base had no gene match. The CDR3: CASSGQVSGANVLTF. The CDR3 DNA reads TGCGCCAGCAGCGGACAGGTCTCTGGGGCCAACGTCCTGACTTTC.

The rearrangement joins TRBV7-2 to TRBJ2-6, with no clear D. This CDR3 contains 15 residues. The V gene's germline CDR1 is SGHTA and CDR2 FQGNSA. V shed 0 bases and J shed 2 bases, with 5 bases lying between them. This CDR3 is CASSLAGTGANVLTF. CDR3 bases: TGTGCCAGCAGCTTAGCGGGTACTGGGGCCAACGTCCTGACTTTC. Drawing the rest from reference TRBV7-2 and TRBJ2-6, the complete variable domain is GAGVSQSPSNKVTEKGKDVELRCDPISGHTALYWYRQSLGQGLEFLIYFQGNSAPDKSGLPSDRFSAERTGGSVSTLTIQRTQQEDSAVYLCASSLAGTGANVLTFGAGSRLTVL.

The CDR3 region is CAIRAEYGYTF. CDR3 coding DNA: TGTGCCATCAGGGCGGAGTATGGCTACACCTTC. The chain has TRBV10-3 and TRBJ1-2, with unresolved D. V lost 6 bases and J 5 bases, leaving 7 bases between the germline ends. CDR3 length: 11 residues. The germline gives CDR1 ENHRY, CDR2 SYGVKD.

This chain connects TRBV4-2 to TRBJ2-1; TRBD2 aligns across 12 bases. CDR3 length: 15 residues. Germline CDR1 and CDR2: LGHNA and YNFKEQ. V was pared by 1 base and J by 9 bases, with 4 bases of the junction left unmatched. The DNA for the CDR3 is TGTGCCAGCAGCCAAGTTCTAGCGGGGGGGGCTGAGCAGTTCTTC. Protein: CASSQVLAGGAEQFF.

The V and J genes are TRBV7-3 and TRBJ2-7, with D possibly TRBD1 on 6 matching bases. Germline V lookup: CDR1 SGHTA, CDR2 FQGTGA. Between the trimmed V and J ends, which lost 5 bases and 2 bases, there was a span of 13 bases. This CDR3 is 14 amino acids long. The CDR3 loop reads CASSLLPGAYEQYF. The CDR3 nucleotides are TGTGCCAGCAGCCTACTACCAGGGGCCTACGAGCAGTACTTC.

This clone has just a few counts. The chain combines TRBV7-2 with TRBJ2-7; D assignment may be TRBD1 or TRBD2 (5 bases each). CDR1 and CDR2 (germline): SGHTA, FQGNSA. The CDR3 consists of 14 residues. Trimming cost V 1 base and J 12 bases, with 19 bases left between them. The DNA of the CDR3 is TGTGCCAGCAGCTTAGAAGGTTTCTTCGAGGGGTGGTACTTC. Translation gives CASSLEGFFEGWYF.

The chain links TRBV6-5 to TRBJ2-4; D possibly matches TRBD1 or TRBD2 (5 bases each). Deletions cut 5 bases from V and 7 bases from J, with 15 bases between. CDR1 is MNHEY, CDR2 SVGAGI, per germline. CDR3 length: 14 residues. This chain's CDR3 is CASSLAAEGNIQYF. The CDR3 DNA is TGTGCCAGCAGTCTCGCAGCAGAGGGGAACATTCAGTACTTC.

CDR3 in amino acids: CASSPPGRGRAEAFF. The CDR3 DNA follows: TGTGCCAGCTCACCGCCCGGTAGGGGGCGGGCTGAAGCTTTCTTT. V gene TRBV18 combines with J gene TRBJ1-1, with TRBD1 identical over 7 bases. The germline V gene has CDR1 KGHSH and CDR2 LQKENI. V gave up 3 bases and J gave up 6 bases; unmatched junction bases: 10. This CDR3 has 15 residues.

The V gene is TRBV7-8, the J gene TRBJ2-1, with 7 bases aligning to TRBD1. The junction had 8 bases not matched to a gene; V was cut back by 5 bases and J by 7 bases. Germline V lookup: CDR1 SGHVS, CDR2 FQNEAQ. The CDR3 runs to 14 residues. The CDR3 here is CASSRSTGVNEQFF. In DNA form, the CDR3 reads TGTGCCAGCAGCCGTTCCACAGGGGTTAATGAGCAGTTCTTC.

The chain joins TRBV30 to TRBJ2-3; D may be TRBD1 (6 bases). Germline CDR1 GTSNPN, CDR2 SVGIG (reference sequence). V lost 3 bases and J lost 6, with 13 bases in between. The CDR3 is 13 residues long. The CDR3 loop is CAWRSRGMDTQYF. Written as DNA, the CDR3 is TGTGCCTGGAGGTCCAGGGGCATGGATACGCAGTATTTT.

V usage is TRBV28 and J usage is TRBJ2-3, with TRBD2 matching 9 bases. This CDR3 contains 16 residues. V lost 7 bases, J lost 2 bases, and 10 bases stayed unmatched. CDR1 MDHEN and CDR2 SYDVKM come from the germline V gene. The CDR3 spells CASKQRGVRTTDTQYF. DNA for the CDR3: TGTGCCAGCAAACAGCGGGGGGTGCGTACCACAGATACGCAGTATTTT.

Turning to this clone: This specimen includes other DNA sequences encoding the same CDR3. The chain carries TRBV28 and TRBJ2-7, with no clear D. V lost 2 bases, J lost 1 base, and 3 bases lay in between. CDR3 length: 12 amino acids. Germline V lookup: CDR1 MDHEN, CDR2 SYDVKM. In nucleotides, the CDR3 is TGTGCCAGCAGTTTACGATCCTACGAGCAGTACTTC. Translating gives CASSLRSYEQYF.

On this clone itself: Additional DNA sequences in this sample encode the identical CDR3. The V gene is TRBV3-1 (or the pseudogene TRBV3-2), the J gene TRBJ1-2; D unclear. Per germline, CDR1 LGHDT and CDR2 YNNKEL (reference sequence). V was cut by 0 bases and J by 8 bases, with 4 bases left in between. The CDR3 length is 11 residues. The CDR3 region has the DNA TGTGCCAGCAGCCAAGACAGGGGCTACACCTTC. Protein sequence: CASSQDRGYTF.

J is TRBJ1-5 and V is TRBV19; TRBD1 might be the D (6 bases). CDR3 size: 16 residues. The V end was cut by 5 bases, the J end by 2 bases, with 16 bases between. CDR1 and CDR2 (germline): LNHDA, SQIVND (reference sequence). As DNA, the CDR3 is TGTGCCAGTAGTCCATACAGGGTGTTGGGCAATCAGCCCCAGCATTTT. Protein: CASSPYRVLGNQPQHF.

The chain links TRBV5-1 to TRBJ1-2; TRBD1 might be the D (6 bases). Trimming left V 0 bases short and J 1 base short, with 16 bases between. CDR1 SGHRS and CDR2 YFSETQ come from the germline V gene. This CDR3 has 17 amino acids. In DNA form, the CDR3 reads TGCGCCAGCAGCTTGGGGGTCGCGGACAGTATTAACTATGGCTACACCTTC. Translated: CASSLGVADSINYGYTF.